This record covers a single T cell receptor beta chain. The antigen is undetermined. The data belong to a study of a mutant IDH1 vaccine in newly diagnosed glioma. CDR1 MNHEY and CDR2 SMNVEV come from the germline V gene (reference sequence). The V and J ends lost 6 bases and 0 bases respectively, with 12 bases between them. CDR3 length: 15 amino acids. Data came from immunoSEQ multiplex PCR; TCRdb stores just in-frame clones and leaves some out. Among tens of thousands of clones listed, approximately 92% were seen once. The time point was: week 35, safety follow-up. Doses of 300 ug of mutant IDH1 20-mer peptide were given with topical imiquimod.

Here the sequenced sample was PBMCs, taken from a glioma patient whose treatment included an IDH1 peptide vaccine. This rearrangement joins TRBV27 to TRBJ2-1, with D unclear. The TCR comes from a man aged 35-49 years with glioma. CDR3 sequence reads: CASRPSRSSYNEQFF. DNA for the CDR3: TGTGCCAGCAGACCCTCGAGGAGCTCCTACAATGAGCAGTTCTTC.